These 12 T cell receptor beta chains originate from one sample sequenced in a study of molecular identifiers for immune sequencing clone quantification. TCRdb re-derived calls from the PCR reads in MiXCR, one entry per CDR3 protein. This table holds 100,000 or so distinct CDR3 sequences, 35% found once. What was sequenced was naive CD8+ T cells from blood, with Jurkat cell RNA spiked in. As to subset: FACS-sorted CD8+CD4-CCR7+CD45RA+ naive T cells. The receptors originated from a human donor in good health. Some libraries in this study had Jurkat cell RNA spiked in.

This chain connects TRBV7-9 to TRBJ1-1; D ambiguous. The germline V gene encodes CDR1 SEHNR and CDR2 FQNEAQ (reference sequence). The CDR3 runs 16 residues. The germline V and J ends were trimmed by 1 base and 5 bases, with 17 bases remaining between them. The CDR3 sequence is CASSLEFSGHGTEAFF. The CDR3 DNA is TGTGCCAGCAGCTTAGAGTTTAGTGGTCACGGAACTGAAGCTTTCTTT.

In this sample, this clonotype turned up many times. The chain couples TRBV28 to TRBJ1-5; perhaps TRBD1 as D (5 bases). The germline CDR1 and CDR2 sequences are MDHEN and SYDVKM. This CDR3 region has 15 residues. The V gene lost 5 bases and the J gene lost 4 bases, with 15 bases spanning the gap. CDR3 sequence reads: CASSPSGRTNQPQHF. CDR3 nucleotides: TGTGCCAGCAGTCCATCCGGACGGACAAATCAGCCCCAGCATTTT.

This sequence joins TRBV7-2 and TRBJ1-1; no firm D call. V was cut by 2 bases and J by 4 bases, with 11 bases left in between. Germline values: CDR1 SGHTA, CDR2 FQGNSA. There are 14 residues in the CDR3. CDR3: CASSLYSPITEAFF. The DNA for the CDR3 is TGTGCCAGCAGCTTATACAGCCCGATCACTGAAGCTTTCTTT.

This clonotype was seen ten or more times. J is TRBJ1-2 and V is TRBV7-9; D may be TRBD1 (5 bases). The CDR3 is 14 amino acids. Trimming removed 5 bases at V and 3 bases at J, with 13 bases between. Germline CDR1 SEHNR, CDR2 FQNEAQ (reference sequence). This chain's CDR3 is CASSLTGPDYGYTF. CDR3 nucleotides: TGTGCCAGCAGCCTAACAGGTCCCGACTATGGCTACACCTTC.

V gene TRBV7-2 combines with J gene TRBJ2-1; weak D call: TRBD2 (6 bases). The CDR3 loop spans 14 amino acids. Trimming left V 5 bases short and J 4 bases short, with 12 bases between. The germline V gene encodes CDR1 SGHTA and CDR2 FQGNSA. This CDR3 reads CASSLGLRYNEQFF. CDR3 bases: TGTGCCAGCAGCCTGGGACTTCGATACAATGAGCAGTTCTTC.

Comment on this clonotype: This sequence may be a read error, since a much larger clone differs from it by one base. This chain joins TRBV28 and TRBJ2-3; D remains unclear. Per germline, CDR1 MDHEN and CDR2 SYDVKM. The CDR3 covers 15 residues. Trimming stripped 3 bases from V and 4 bases from J, with 14 bases between. CDR3 in DNA: TGTGCCAGCAGTTTTCCGGGCCTCTCCTCAGATACGCAGTATTTT. This sequence encodes CASSFPGLSSDTQYF.

This clonotype turned up a few times. The chain links TRBV12-3 or TRBV12-4 to TRBJ2-3, with 10 bases matching TRBD2. Unmatched junction bases numbered 6, after V lost 2 bases and J lost 1 base. The CDR3 is 17 amino acids. The CDR3, as DNA: TGTGCCAGCAGTTTACAACTAGCGGGACTAGGCACAGATACGCAGTATTTT. Protein: CASSLQLAGLGTDTQYF.

A note on this clonotype: A much larger clonotype is one base distant, so this may be a read error. This chain joins TRBV15 and TRBJ1-5; D may be TRBD1 (5 bases). This CDR3 has 12 amino acids. Germline CDR1 LNHNV, CDR2 YYDKDF (reference sequence). Here the CDR3 reads CATPADNLPQHF. DNA of the CDR3: TGTGCCACCCCAGCGGACAATCTGCCCCAGCATTTT.

CDR3 DNA: TGTGCCAGCAGCTTGGGGACAGGGGGCGATGAGCAGTTCTTC. Its protein product is CASSLGTGGDEQFF. V is TRBV5-6 and J is TRBJ2-1, with 11 bases matching TRBD1. The germline CDR1 and CDR2 sequences are SGHDT and YYEEEE. CDR3 size: 14 residues. After removal of 0 bases from V and 8 bases from J, the junction contained 1 base not matched to a gene.

For this clonotype: A junction boundary mismatches the germline segment, possibly from a read error. The J gene is TRBJ1-2, the V gene TRBV19; D is ambiguous. CDR3 length equals 13 residues. Germline loops: CDR1 LNHDA, CDR2 SQIVND (reference sequence). The CDR3 bases are TGTGCCAGTAGCGGACGAGCTAACTATGGCCACACCTTC. Translation: CASSGRANYGHTF.

Many counts were recorded for this clonotype. The rearrangement uses TRBV4-2 and TRBJ2-5; D is perhaps TRBD1 (5 bases). The CDR3 contains 13 residues. Germline V lookup: CDR1 LGHNA, CDR2 YNFKEQ. The germline V and J ends were trimmed by 4 bases and 5 bases, with 11 bases remaining between them. The CDR3 DNA is TGTGCCAGCAGCCTCTCGGACACCGAGACCCAGTACTTC. Amino acids: CASSLSDTETQYF.

V usage is TRBV7-2 and J usage is TRBJ2-5; D possibly corresponds to TRBD2 (5 bases). V lost 8 bases to trimming and J lost 0 bases, with 13 bases between them. The germline V gene encodes CDR1 SGHTA and CDR2 FQGNSA. This CDR3 region has 14 residues. CDR3 bases: TGTGCCAGCTGCTCACCGGACTACCAAGAGACCCAGTACTTC. It specifies CASCSPDYQETQYF. Full variable domain (missing parts from reference TRBV7-2 and TRBJ2-5): GAGVSQSPSNKVTEKGKDVELRCDPISGHTALYWYRQSLGQGLEFLIYFQGNSAPDKSGLPSDRFSAERTGGSVSTLTIQRTQQEDSAVYLCASCSPDYQETQYFGPGTRLLVL.